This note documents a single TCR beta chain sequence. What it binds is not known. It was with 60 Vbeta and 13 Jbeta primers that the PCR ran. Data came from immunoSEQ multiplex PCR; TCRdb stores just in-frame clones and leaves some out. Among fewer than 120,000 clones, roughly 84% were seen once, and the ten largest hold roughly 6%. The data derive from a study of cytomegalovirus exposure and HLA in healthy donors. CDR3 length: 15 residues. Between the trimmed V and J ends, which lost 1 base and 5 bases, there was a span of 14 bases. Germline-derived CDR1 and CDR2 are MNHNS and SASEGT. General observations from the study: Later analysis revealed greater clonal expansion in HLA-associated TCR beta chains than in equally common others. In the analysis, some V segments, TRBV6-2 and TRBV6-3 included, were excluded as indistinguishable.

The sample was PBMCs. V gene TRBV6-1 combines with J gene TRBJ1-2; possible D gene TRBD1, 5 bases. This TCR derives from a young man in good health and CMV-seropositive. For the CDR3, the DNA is TGTGCCAGCAGTGAAGGGACACGGACCTATTATGGCTACACCTTC. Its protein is CASSEGTRTYYGYTF.